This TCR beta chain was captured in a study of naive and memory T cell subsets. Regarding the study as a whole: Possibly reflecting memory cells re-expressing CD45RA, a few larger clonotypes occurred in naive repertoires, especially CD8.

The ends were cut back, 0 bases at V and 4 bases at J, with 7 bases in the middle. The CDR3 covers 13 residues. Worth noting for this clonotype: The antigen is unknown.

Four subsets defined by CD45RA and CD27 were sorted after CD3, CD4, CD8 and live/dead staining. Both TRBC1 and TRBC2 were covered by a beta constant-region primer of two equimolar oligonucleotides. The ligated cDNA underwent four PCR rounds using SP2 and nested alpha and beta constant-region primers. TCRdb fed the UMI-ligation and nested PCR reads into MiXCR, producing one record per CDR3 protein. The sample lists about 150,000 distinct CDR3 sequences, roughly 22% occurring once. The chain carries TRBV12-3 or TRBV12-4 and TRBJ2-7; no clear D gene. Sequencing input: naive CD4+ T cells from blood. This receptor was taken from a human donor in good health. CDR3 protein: CASSLAAFYEQYF. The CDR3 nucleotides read TGTGCCAGCAGTTTAGCGGCCTTTTACGAGCAGTACTTC.